This is a list of T cell receptor beta chains from one sample in a study of cytomegalovirus exposure and HLA in healthy donors. Using immunoSEQ multiplex PCR, the repertoire was profiled, and TCRdb retains in-frame clones only, with some absent. The sample records 150,000 to 200,000 clones, approximately 90% being singletons. The material sequenced was PBMCs. These TCRs come from a man in his late teens or twenties in good health and CMV-seronegative. CDR3s include the opening cysteine and the closing phenylalanine or tryptophan. Fields, in order: V gene, clone size, D gene, J gene, CDR3 DNA, CDR3 protein. D genes are given only for firm matches. Expanded clones get a size class; other rows say once, few or many, or leave the size out.

>TRBV28|NA|NA|TRBJ1-1
TGTGCCAGCAGTTTGTCAGGGGAAGCTTTCTTT
CASSLSGEAFF
>TRBV27|NA|NA|TRBJ1-2
TGTGCCAGCAGTCCAACCAGGGGAGACAGGTTCTATGGCTACACCTTC
CASSPTRGDRFYGYTF
>TRBV4-1|NA|TRBD2|TRBJ2-7
TGCGCCAGCAGCCTTGGGGCGGGAGGGAGGTACGAGCAGTACTTC
CASSLGAGGRYEQYF
>TRBV2|once|NA|TRBJ1-1
TGTGCCAGCAGTGCACAGCTGCTGAACACTGAAGCTTTCTTT
CASSAQLLNTEAFF
>TRBV21-1|NA|NA|TRBJ2-2
TGTGCCAGCACCCGGGGGGCAGCGAACACCGGGGAGCTGTTTTTT
CASTRGAANTGELFF
>TRBV7-2|NA|NA|TRBJ2-1
TGTGCCAGCAGCACCGGGACTTCCTCCTACAATGAGCAGTTCTTC
CASSTGTSSYNEQFF
>TRBV6-1|NA|NA|TRBJ2-7
TGTGCCAGCAGTGACAGTAGGGGAAACGAGCAGTACTTC
CASSDSRGNEQYF
>TRBV5-4|few|TRBD1|TRBJ2-2
TGTGCCAGCAGCCCGGGACAGGCCACCGGGGAGCTGTTTTTT
CASSPGQATGELFF
>TRBV6-1|once|TRBD1|TRBJ2-1
TGTGCCAGCAGTGTATCCAGGGGGCTGGCCTACAATGAGCAGTTCTTC
CASSVSRGLAYNEQFF
>TRBV6-1|NA|TRBD1|TRBJ1-4
TGTGCCAGCAGGGGACCGACAGGGGGTAATGAAAAACTGTTTTTT
CASRGPTGGNEKLFF
>TRBV10-3|NA|TRBD2|TRBJ2-7
TGTGCCATCAGGGATGGACTAGCGGCCCTAGATGGCGACGAGCAGTACTTC
CAIRDGLAALDGDEQYF
>TRBV10-3|NA|NA|TRBJ2-2
TGTGCCATCAGACTCAGGTTAAGGGAGACCGGGGAGCTGTTTTTT
CAIRLRLRETGELFF
>TRBV19|NA|NA|TRBJ2-6
TGTGCCAGTAGTTTCCGACAGCCTGGGGCCAACGTCCTGACTTTC
CASSFRQPGANVLTF
>TRBV5-4|NA|TRBD1|TRBJ1-1
TGTGCCAGCAGGGAGACAGGGGGGAACACTGAAGCTTTCTTT
CASRETGGNTEAFF
>TRBV18|NA|TRBD1|TRBJ1-1
TGTGCCAGCTCACCAGGGCAGGGGGCTTATATGAACACTGAAGCTTTCTTT
CASSPGQGAYMNTEAFF
>TRBV14|NA|TRBD1|TRBJ2-3
TGTGCCAGCAGCAAACGGGACAGGGCAGATACGCAGTATTTT
CASSKRDRADTQYF
>TRBV2|once|NA|TRBJ1-3
TGTGCCAGCAGTCTGGACAGCTCTGGAAACACCATATATTTT
CASSLDSSGNTIYF
>TRBV5-1|NA|NA|TRBJ2-5
TGCGCCAGCTCCCTTGGGGGGACGACCCAAGAGACCCAGTACTTC
CASSLGGTTQETQYF
>TRBV6-6|few|NA|TRBJ2-2
TGTGCCAGCAGTTATTCCCGGGACTCCACCGGGGAGCTGTTTTTT
CASSYSRDSTGELFF
>TRBV7-2|few|TRBD1|TRBJ2-7
TGTGCCAGCAGCCGTCAGGACAGGGTGAATGAGCAGTACTTC
CASSRQDRVNEQYF
>TRBV5-6|NA|NA|TRBJ1-2
TGTGCCAGCAGCTTATTTTGGTCGGGGAACTATGGCTACACCTTC
CASSLFWSGNYGYTF
>TRBV6-5|NA|TRBD1|TRBJ1-5
TGTGCCAGCAGAGACAGGGTAGAGCAGCCCCAGCATTTT
CASRDRVEQPQHF